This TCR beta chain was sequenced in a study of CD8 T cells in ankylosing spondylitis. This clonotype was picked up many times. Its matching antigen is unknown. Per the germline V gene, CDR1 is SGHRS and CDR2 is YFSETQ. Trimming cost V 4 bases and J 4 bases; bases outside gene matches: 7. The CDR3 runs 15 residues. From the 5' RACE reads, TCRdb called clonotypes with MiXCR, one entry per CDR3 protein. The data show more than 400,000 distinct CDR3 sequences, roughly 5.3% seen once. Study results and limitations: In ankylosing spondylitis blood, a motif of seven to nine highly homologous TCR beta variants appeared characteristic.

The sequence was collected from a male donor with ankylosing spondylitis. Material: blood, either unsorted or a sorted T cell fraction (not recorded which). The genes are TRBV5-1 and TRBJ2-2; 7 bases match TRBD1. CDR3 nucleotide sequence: TGCGCCAGCAGCAAACCCAGGGGGACCACCGGGGAGCTGTTTTTT. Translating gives CASSKPRGTTGELFF.